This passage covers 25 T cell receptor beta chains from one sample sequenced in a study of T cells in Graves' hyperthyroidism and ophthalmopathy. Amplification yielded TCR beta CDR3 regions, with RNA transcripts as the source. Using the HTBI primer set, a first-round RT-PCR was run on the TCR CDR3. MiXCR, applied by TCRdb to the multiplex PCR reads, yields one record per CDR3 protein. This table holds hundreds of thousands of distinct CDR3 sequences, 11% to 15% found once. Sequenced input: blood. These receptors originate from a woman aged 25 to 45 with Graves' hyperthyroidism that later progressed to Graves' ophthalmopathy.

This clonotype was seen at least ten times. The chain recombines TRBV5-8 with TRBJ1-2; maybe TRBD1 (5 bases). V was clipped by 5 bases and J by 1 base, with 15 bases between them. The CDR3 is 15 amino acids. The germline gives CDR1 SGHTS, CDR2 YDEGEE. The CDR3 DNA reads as TGTGCCAGCAGTCAAACAGGCCGGGTTAACTATGGCTACACCTTC. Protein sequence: CASSQTGRVNYGYTF.

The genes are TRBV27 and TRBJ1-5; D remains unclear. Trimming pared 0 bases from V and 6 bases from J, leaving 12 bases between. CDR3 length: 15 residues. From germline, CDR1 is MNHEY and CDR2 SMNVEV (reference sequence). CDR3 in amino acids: CASSLSSSGGQPQHF. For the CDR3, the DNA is TGTGCCAGCAGTTTATCTTCTTCTGGCGGTCAGCCCCAGCATTTT.

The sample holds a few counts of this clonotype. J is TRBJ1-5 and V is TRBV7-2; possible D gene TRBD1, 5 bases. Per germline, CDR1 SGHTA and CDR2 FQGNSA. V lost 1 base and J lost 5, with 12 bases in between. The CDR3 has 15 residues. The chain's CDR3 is CASSLGRVADQPQHF. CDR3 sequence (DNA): TGTGCCAGCAGCTTAGGCAGGGTTGCAGATCAGCCCCAGCATTTT.

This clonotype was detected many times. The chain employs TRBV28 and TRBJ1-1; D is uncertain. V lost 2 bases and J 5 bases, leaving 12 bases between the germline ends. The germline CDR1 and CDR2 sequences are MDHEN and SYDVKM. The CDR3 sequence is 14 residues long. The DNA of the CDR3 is TGTGCCAGCAGTTTAAGCGCAGGAGGGACTGAAGCTTTCTTT. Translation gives CASSLSAGGTEAFF.

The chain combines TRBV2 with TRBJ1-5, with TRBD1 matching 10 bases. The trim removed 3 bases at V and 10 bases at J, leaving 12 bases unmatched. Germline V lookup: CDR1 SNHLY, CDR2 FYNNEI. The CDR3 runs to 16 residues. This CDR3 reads CASSETGGQMGHPQHF. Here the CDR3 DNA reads TGTGCCAGCAGTGAGACAGGGGGCCAAATGGGTCACCCCCAGCATTTT.

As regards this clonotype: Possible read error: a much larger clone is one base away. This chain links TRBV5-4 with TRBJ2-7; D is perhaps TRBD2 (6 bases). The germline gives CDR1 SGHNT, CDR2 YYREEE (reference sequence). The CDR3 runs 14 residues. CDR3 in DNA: TGTGCCAGCAGCACCGGGGGATTCTCCTACGAGCAGTGCTTC. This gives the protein CASSTGGFSYEQCF.

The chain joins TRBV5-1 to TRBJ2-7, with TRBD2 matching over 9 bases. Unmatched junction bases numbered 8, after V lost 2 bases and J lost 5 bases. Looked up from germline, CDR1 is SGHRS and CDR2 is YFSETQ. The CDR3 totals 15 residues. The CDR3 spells CASSFSGRSIDEQYF. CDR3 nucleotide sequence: TGCGCCAGCAGCTTCAGCGGGAGGTCGATAGACGAGCAGTACTTC. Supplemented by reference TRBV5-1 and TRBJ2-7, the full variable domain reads KAGVTQTPRYLIKTRGQQVTLSCSPISGHRSVSWYQQTPGQGLQFLFEYFSETQRNKGNFPGRFSGRQFSNSRSEMNVSTLELGDSALYLCASSFSGRSIDEQYFGPGTRLTVT.

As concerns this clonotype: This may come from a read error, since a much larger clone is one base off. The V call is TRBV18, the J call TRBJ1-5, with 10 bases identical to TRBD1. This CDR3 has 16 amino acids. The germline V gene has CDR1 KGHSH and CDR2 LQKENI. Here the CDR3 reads CASSPPGQGTDQPRHF. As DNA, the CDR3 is TGTGCCAGCTCACCCCCGGGACAGGGGACCGATCAGCCCCGGCATTTT.

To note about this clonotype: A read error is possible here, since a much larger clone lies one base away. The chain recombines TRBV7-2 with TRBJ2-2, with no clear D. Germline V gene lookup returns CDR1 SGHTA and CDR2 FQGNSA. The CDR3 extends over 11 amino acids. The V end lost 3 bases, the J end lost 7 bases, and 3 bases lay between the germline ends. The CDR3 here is CASSFNGELFF. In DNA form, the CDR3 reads TGTGCCAGCAGCTTTAACGGGGAGCTGTTTTTT. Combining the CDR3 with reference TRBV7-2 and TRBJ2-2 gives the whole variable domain GAGVSQSPSNKVTEKGKDVELRCDPISGHTALYWYRQSLGQGLEFLIYFQGNSAPDKSGLPSDRFSAERTGGSVSTLTIQRTQQEDSAVYLCASSFNGELFFGEGSRLTVL.

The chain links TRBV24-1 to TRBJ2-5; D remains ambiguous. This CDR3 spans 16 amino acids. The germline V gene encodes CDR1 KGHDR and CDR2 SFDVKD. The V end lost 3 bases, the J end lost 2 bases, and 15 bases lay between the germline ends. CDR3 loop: CATSDPSSKAQETQYF. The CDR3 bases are TGTGCCACCAGTGATCCCTCTTCAAAGGCTCAAGAGACCCAGTACTTC.

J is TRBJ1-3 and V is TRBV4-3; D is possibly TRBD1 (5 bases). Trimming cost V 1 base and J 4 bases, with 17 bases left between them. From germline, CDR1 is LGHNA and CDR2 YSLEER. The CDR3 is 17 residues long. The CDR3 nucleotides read TGCGCCAGCAGCCAAGGAATCGGCCTGGGGACCGGAAACACCATATATTTT. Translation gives CASSQGIGLGTGNTIYF.

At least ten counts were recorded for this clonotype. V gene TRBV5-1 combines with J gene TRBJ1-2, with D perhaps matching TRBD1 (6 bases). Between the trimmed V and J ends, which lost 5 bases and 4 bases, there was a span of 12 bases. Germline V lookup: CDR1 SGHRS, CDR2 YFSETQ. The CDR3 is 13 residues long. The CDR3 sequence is CASRVAGAYGYTF. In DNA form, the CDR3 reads TGCGCCAGCAGGGTGGCGGGGGCCTATGGCTACACCTTC.

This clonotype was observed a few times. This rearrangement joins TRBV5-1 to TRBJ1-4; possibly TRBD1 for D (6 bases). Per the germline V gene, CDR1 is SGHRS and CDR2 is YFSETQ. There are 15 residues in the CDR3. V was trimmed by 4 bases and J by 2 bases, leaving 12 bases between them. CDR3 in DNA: TGCGCCAGCAGCCCCCGGACAGATACTAATGAAAAACTGTTTTTT. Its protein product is CASSPRTDTNEKLFF. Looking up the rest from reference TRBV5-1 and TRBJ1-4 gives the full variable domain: KAGVTQTPRYLIKTRGQQVTLSCSPISGHRSVSWYQQTPGQGLQFLFEYFSETQRNKGNFPGRFSGRQFSNSRSEMNVSTLELGDSALYLCASSPRTDTNEKLFFGSGTQLSVL.

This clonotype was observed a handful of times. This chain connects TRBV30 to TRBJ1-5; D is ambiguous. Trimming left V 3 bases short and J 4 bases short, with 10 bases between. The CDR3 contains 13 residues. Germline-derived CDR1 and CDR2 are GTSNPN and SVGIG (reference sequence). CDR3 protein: CAWSLEGNQPQHF. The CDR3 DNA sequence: TGTGCCTGGAGCCTGGAGGGAAATCAGCCCCAGCATTTT.

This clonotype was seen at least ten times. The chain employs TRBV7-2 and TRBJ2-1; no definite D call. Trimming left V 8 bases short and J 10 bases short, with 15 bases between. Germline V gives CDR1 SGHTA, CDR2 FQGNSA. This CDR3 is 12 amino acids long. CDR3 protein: CASRNEWREQFF. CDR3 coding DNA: TGTGCCAGCCGGAACGAGTGGCGGGAGCAGTTCTTC. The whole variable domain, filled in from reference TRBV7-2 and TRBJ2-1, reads GAGVSQSPSNKVTEKGKDVELRCDPISGHTALYWYRQSLGQGLEFLIYFQGNSAPDKSGLPSDRFSAERTGGSVSTLTIQRTQQEDSAVYLCASRNEWREQFFGPGTRLTVL.

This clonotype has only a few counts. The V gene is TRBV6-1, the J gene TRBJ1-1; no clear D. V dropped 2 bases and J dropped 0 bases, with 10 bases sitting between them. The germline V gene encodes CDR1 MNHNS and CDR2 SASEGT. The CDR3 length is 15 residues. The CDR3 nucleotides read TGTGCCAGCAGTGAACTGCGGGGAATGAACACTGAAGCTTTCTTT. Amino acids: CASSELRGMNTEAFF.

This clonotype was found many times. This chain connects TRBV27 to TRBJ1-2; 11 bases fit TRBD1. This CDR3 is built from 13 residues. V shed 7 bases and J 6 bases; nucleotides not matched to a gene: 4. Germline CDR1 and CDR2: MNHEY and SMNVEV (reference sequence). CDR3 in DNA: TGTGCCAGCACCGGACAGGGGGCGAATGGCTACACCTTC. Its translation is CASTGQGANGYTF.

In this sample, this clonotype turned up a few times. The CDR3: CASSFGSSRETQYF. CDR3 nucleotide sequence: TGCGCCAGCAGCTTCGGATCGTCGCGGGAGACCCAGTACTTC. The rearrangement links TRBV5-1 to TRBJ2-5; D gene unclear. Germline V gene data show CDR1 as SGHRS and CDR2 as YFSETQ. The CDR3 is 14 residues long. V lost 2 bases and J 5 bases, leaving 13 bases between the germline ends.

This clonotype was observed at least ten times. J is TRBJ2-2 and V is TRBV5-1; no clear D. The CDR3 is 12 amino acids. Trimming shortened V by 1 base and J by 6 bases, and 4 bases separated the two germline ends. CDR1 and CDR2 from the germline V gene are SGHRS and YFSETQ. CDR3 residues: CASSLTPGELFF. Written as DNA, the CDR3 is TGCGCCAGCAGCTTGACCCCCGGGGAGCTGTTTTTT.

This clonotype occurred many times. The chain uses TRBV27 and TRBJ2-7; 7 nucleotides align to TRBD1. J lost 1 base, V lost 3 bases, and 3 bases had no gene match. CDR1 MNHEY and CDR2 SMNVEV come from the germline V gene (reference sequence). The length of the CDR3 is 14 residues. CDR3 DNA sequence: TGTGCCAGCAGTTTCGCACAGGGGTCCTACGAGCAGTACTTC. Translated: CASSFAQGSYEQYF.

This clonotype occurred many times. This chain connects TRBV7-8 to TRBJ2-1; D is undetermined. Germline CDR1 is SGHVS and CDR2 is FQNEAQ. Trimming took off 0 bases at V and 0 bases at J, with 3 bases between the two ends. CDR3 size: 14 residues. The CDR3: CASSLALSYNEQFF. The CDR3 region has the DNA TGTGCCAGCAGCTTAGCTCTCTCCTACAATGAGCAGTTCTTC. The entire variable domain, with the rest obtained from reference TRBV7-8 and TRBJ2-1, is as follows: GAGVSQSPRYKVAKRGQDVALRCDPISGHVSLFWYQQALGQGPEFLTYFQNEAQLDKSGLPSDRFFAERPEGSVSTLKIQRTQQEDSAVYLCASSLALSYNEQFFGPGTRLTVL.

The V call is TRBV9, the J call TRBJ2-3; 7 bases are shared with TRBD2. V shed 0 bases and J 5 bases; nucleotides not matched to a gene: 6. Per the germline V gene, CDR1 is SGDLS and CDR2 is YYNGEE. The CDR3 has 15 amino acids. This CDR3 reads CASSVDQREVDTQYF. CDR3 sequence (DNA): TGTGCCAGCAGCGTAGACCAACGGGAGGTAGATACGCAGTATTTT.

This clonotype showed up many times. The CDR3 coding sequence is TGTGCCAGCGGAACAGGGTTAGAGACCGGGGAGCTGTTTTTT. Protein sequence: CASGTGLETGELFF. This chain joins TRBV7-9 and TRBJ2-2; D might be TRBD1 (6 bases). Trimming removed 8 bases at V and 5 bases at J, with 15 bases between. Germline assignment: CDR1 SEHNR and CDR2 FQNEAQ (reference sequence). The CDR3 length is 14 residues.

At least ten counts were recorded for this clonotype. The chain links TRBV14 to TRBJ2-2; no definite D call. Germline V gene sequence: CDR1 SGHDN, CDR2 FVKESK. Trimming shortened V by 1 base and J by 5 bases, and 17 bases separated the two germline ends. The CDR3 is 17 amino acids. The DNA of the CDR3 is TGTGCCAGCAGCCAAGGGGTTCTGGACGCCTTGACCGGGGAGCTGTTTTTT. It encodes CASSQGVLDALTGELFF.

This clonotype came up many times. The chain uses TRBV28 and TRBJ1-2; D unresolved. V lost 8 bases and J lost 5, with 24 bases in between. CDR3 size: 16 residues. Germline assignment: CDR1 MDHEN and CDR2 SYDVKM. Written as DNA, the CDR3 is TGTGCCAGCTACATACCCGGAGCCCAGCCTCTATATGGCTACACCTTC. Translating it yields CASYIPGAQPLYGYTF.